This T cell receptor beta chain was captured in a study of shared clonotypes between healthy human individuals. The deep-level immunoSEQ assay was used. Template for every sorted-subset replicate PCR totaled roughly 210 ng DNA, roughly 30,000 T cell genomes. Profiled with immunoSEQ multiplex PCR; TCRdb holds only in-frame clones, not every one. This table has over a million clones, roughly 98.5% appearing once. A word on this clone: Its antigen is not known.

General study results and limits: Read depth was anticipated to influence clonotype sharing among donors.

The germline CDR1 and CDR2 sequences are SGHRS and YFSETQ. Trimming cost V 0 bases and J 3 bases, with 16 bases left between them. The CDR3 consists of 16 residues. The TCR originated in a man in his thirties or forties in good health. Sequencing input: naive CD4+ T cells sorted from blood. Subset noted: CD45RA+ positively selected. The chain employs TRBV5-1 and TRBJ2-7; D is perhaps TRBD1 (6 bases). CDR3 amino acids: CASSLAGSGDLYEQYF. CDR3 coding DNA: TGCGCCAGCAGCTTGGCCGGTTCAGGGGACCTCTACGAGCAGTACTTC. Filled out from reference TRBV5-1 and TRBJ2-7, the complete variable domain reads KAGVTQTPRYLIKTRGQQVTLSCSPISGHRSVSWYQQTPGQGLQFLFEYFSETQRNKGNFPGRFSGRQFSNSRSEMNVSTLELGDSALYLCASSLAGSGDLYEQYFGPGTRLTVT.